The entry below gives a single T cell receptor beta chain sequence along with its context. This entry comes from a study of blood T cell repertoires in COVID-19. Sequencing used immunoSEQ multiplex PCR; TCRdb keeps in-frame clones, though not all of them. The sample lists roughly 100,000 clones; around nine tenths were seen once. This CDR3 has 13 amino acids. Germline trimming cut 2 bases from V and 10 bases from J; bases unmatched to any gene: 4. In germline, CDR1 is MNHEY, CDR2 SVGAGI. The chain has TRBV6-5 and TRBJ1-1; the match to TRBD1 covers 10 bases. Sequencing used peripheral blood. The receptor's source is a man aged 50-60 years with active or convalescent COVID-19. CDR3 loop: CASSYGTGEAAFF. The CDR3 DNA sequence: TGTGCCAGCAGTTACGGGACAGGGGAAGCAGCTTTCTTT.